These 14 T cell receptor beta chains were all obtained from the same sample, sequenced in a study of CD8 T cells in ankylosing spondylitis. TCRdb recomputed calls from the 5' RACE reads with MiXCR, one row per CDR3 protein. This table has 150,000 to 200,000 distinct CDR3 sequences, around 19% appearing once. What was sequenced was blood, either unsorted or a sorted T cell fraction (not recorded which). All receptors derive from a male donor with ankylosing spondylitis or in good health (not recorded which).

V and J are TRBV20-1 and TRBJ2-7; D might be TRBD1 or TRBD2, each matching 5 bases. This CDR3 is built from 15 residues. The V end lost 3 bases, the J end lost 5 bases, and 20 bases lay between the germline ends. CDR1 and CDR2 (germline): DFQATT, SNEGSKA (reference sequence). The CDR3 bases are TGCAGTGCTAGTCTGAGAGGGGACCCGTTCGACGAGCAGTACTTC. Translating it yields CSASLRGDPFDEQYF.

The CDR3 sequence is CASSQTSPSNTGELFF. CDR3 nucleotides: TGCGCCAGCAGCCAAACTAGCCCTAGCAACACCGGGGAGCTGTTTTTT. J is TRBJ2-2 and V is TRBV4-1; tentatively, D is TRBD2 (6 bases). Trimming left V 2 bases short and J 2 bases short, with 12 bases between. In germline, CDR1 is MGHRA, CDR2 YSYEKL. This CDR3 region has 16 residues.

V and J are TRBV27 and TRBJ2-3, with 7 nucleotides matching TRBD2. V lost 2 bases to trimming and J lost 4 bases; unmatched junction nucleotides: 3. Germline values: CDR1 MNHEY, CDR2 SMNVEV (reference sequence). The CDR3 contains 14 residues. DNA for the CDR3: TGTGCCAGCAGTTTAGTGCTAGCGGCAGATACGCAGTATTTT. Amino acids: CASSLVLAADTQYF.

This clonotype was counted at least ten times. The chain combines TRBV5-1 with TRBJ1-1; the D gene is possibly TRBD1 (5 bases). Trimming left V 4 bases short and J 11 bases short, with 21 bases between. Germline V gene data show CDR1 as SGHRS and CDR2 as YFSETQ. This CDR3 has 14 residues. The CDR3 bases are TGCGCCAGCAGCCGGTCCACGGGGACCCTGCCCGCTTTCTTT. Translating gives CASSRSTGTLPAFF.

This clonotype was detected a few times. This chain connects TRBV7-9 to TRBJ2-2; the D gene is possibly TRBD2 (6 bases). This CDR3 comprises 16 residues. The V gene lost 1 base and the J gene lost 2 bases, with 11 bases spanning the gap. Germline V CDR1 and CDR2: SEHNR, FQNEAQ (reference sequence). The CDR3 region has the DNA TGTGCCAGCAGCTTAGTTATAGCGGTAAACACCGGGGAGCTGTTTTTT. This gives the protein CASSLVIAVNTGELFF.

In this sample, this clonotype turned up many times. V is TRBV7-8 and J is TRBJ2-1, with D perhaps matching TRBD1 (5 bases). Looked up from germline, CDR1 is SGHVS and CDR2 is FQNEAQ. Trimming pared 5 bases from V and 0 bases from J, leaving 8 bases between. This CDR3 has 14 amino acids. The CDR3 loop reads CASSLRGSYNEQFF. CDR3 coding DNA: TGTGCCAGCAGCCTTAGGGGCTCCTACAATGAGCAGTTCTTC.

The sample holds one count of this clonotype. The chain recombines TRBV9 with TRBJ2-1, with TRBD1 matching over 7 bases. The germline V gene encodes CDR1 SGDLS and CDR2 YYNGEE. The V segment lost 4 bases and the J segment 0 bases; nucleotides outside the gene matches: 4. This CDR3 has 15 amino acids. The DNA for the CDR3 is TGTGCCAGCAGCACCGGGACAGCCTCCTACAATGAGCAGTTCTTC. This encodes CASSTGTASYNEQFF.

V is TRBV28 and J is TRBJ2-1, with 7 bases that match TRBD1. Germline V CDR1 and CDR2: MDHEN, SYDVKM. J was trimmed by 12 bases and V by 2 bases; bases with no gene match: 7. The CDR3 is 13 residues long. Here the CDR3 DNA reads TGTGCCAGCAGTTTACCCGGGACAGAGCGGCAGTTCTTC. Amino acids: CASSLPGTERQFF.

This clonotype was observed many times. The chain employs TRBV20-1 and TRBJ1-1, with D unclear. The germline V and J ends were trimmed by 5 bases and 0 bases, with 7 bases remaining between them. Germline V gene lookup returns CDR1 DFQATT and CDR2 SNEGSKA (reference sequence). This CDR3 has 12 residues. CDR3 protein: CSAEGLNTEAFF. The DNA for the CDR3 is TGCAGTGCTGAGGGTTTGAACACTGAAGCTTTCTTT.

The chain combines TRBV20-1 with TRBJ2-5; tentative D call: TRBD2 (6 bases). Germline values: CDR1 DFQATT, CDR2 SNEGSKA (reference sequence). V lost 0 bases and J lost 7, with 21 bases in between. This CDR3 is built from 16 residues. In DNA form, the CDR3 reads TGCAGTGCTAGAGAAGGGCAGGGACTCCCTCCGTGGACCCAGTACTTC. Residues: CSAREGQGLPPWTQYF.

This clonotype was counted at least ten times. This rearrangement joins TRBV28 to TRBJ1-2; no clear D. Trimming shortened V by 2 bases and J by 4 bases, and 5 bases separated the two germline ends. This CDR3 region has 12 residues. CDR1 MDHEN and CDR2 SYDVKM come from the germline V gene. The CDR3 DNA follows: TGTGCCAGCAGTTTAAACGGCTATGGCTACACCTTC. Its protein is CASSLNGYGYTF.

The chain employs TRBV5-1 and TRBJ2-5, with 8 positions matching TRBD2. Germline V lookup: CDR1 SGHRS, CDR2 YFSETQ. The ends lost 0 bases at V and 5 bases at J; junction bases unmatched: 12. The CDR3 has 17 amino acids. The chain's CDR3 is CASSLEGSGSRGETQYF. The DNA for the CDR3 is TGCGCCAGCAGCTTGGAAGGCAGCGGGAGTCGCGGGGAGACCCAGTACTTC.

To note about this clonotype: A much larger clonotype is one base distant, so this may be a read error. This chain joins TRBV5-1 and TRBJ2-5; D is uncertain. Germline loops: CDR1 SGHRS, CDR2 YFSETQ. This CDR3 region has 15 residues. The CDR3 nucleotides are TGCGCCAGCAGCTTCTTAAGTGGACGGCAAGGGACCCAGTACTTC. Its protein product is CASSFLSGRQGTQYF. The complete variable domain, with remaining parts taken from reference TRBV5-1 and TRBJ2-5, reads KAGVTQTPRYLIKTRGQQVTLSCSPISGHRSVSWYQQTPGQGLQFLFEYFSETQRNKGNFPGRFSGRQFSNSRSEMNVSTLELGDSALYLCASSFLSGRQGTQYFGPGTRLLVL.

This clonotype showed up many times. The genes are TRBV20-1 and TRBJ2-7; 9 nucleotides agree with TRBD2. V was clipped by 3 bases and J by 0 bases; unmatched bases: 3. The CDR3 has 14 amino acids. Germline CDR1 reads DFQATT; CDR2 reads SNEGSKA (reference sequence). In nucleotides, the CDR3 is TGCAGTGCTAGCTTGCGGGAGGGCTCCTACGAGCAGTACTTC. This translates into CSASLREGSYEQYF.